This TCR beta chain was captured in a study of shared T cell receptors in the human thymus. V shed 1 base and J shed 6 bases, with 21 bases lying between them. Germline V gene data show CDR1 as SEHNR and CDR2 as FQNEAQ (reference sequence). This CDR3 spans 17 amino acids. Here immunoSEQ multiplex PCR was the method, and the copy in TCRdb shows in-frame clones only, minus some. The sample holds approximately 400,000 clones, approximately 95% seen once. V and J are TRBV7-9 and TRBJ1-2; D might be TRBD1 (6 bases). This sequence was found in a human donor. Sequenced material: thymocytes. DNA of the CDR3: TGTGCCAGCAGCTTAGTAGATGATGTACTGGGGGCGGATGGCTACACCTTC. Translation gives CASSLVDDVLGADGYTF.